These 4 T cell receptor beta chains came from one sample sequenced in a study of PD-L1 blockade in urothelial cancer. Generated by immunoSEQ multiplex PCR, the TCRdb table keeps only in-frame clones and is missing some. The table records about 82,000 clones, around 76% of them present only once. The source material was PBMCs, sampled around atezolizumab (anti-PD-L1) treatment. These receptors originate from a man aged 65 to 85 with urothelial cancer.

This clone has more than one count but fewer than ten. CDR3 protein: CASSSGLVNTEAFF. For the CDR3, the DNA is TGTGCCAGCAGCTCCGGACTGGTGAACACTGAAGCTTTCTTT. This chain uses TRBV5-6 with TRBJ1-1; D remains ambiguous. This CDR3 spans 14 amino acids. Trimming removed 3 bases from V and 0 bases from J, with 9 bases in between. CDR1 is SGHDT, CDR2 YYEEEE, per germline.

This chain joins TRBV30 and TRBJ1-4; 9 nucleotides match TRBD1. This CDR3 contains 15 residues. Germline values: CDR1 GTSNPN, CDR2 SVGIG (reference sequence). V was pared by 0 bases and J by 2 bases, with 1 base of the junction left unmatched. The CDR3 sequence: CAWSVGTGTNEKLFF. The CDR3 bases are TGTGCCTGGAGTGTAGGGACAGGGACTAATGAAAAACTGTTTTTT.

CDR3: CASSGRGASSTDTQYF. CDR3 in DNA: TGTGCCAGCAGTGGGCGGGGGGCGAGTAGCACAGATACGCAGTATTTT. The chain employs TRBV11-2 and TRBJ2-3; 8 bases map to TRBD2. V lost 6 bases and J lost 0; bases outside the gene matches: 8. Per the germline V gene, CDR1 is SGHAT and CDR2 is FQNNGV. The CDR3 is 16 amino acids.

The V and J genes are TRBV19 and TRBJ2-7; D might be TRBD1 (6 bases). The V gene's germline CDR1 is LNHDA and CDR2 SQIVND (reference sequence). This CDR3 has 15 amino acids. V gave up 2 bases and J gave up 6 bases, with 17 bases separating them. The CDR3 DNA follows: TGTGCCAGTAGTATACAGGGGTCAGAAGACCTCGAGCAGTACTTC. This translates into CASSIQGSEDLEQYF.